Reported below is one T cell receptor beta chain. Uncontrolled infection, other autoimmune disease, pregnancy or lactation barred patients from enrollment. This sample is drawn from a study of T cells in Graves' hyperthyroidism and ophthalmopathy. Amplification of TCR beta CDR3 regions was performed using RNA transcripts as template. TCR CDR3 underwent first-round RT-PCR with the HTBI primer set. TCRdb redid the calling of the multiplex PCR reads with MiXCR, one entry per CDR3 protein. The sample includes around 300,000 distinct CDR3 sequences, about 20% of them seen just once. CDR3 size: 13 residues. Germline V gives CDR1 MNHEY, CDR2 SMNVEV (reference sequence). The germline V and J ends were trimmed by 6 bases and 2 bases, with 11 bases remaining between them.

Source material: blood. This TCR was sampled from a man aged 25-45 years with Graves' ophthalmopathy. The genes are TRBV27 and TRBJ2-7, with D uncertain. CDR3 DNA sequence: TGTGCCAGCAGGGAAAGTTTGACCTACGAGCAGTACTTC. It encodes CASRESLTYEQYF.